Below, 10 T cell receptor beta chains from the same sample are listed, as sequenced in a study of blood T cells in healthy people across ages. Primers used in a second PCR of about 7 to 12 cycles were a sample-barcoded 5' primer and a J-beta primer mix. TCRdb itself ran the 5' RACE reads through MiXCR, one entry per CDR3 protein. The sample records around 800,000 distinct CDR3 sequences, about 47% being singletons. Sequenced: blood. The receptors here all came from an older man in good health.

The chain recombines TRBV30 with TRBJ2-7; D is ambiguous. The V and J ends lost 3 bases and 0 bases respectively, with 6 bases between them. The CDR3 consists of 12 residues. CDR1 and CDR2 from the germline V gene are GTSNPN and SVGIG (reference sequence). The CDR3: CAWSLSSYEQYF. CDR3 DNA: TGTGCCTGGAGCTTGAGCTCCTACGAGCAGTACTTC.

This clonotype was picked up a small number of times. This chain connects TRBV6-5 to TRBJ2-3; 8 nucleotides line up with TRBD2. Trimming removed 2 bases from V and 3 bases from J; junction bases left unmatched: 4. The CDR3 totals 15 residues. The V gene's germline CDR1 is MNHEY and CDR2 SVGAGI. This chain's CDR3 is CASSYQRGHTDTQYF. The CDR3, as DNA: TGTGCCAGCAGTTACCAGCGGGGGCATACAGATACGCAGTATTTT.

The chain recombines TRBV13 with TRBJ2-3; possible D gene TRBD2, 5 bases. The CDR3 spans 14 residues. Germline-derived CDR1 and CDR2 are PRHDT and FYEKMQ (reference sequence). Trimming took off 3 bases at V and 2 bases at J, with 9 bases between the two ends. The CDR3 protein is CASSFGLNTDTQYF. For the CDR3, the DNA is TGTGCCAGCAGCTTCGGACTTAACACAGATACGCAGTATTTT.

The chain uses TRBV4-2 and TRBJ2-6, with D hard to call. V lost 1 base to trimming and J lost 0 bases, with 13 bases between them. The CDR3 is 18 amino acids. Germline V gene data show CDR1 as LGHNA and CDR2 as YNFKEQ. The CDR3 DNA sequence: TGTGCCAGCAGCCAAGGGGCAGGTCCGGACTCTGGGGCCAACGTCCTGACTTTC. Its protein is CASSQGAGPDSGANVLTF.

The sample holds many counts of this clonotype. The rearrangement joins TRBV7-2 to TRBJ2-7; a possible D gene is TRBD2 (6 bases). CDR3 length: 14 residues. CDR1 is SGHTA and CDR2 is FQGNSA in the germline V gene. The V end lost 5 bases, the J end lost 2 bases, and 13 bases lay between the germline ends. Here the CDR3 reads CASSAGTGAYEQYF. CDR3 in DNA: TGTGCCAGCAGCGCCGGGACGGGAGCCTACGAGCAGTACTTC.

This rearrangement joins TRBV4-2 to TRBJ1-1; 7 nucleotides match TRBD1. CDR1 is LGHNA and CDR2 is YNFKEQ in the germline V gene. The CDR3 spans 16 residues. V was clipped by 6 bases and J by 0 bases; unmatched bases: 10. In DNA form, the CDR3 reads TGTGCCAGCAGTCCGCAGGGGGGCTCCATGAACACTGAAGCTTTCTTT. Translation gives CASSPQGGSMNTEAFF.

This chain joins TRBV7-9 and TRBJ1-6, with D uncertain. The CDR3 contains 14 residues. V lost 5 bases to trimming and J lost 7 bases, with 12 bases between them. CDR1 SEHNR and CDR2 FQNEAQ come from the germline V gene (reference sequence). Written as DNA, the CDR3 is TGTGCCAGCAGCCCTTCCGCGTGGAATTCACCCCTCCACTTT. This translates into CASSPSAWNSPLHF.

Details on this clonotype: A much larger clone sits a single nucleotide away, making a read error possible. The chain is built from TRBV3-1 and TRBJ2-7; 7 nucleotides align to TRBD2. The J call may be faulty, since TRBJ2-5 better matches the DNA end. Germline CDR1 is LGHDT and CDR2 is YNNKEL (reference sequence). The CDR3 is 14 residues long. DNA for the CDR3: TGTGCCAGCACCCCAAAGGGAGGGGAAGAGACCCAGTACTTC. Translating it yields CASTPKGGEETQYF.

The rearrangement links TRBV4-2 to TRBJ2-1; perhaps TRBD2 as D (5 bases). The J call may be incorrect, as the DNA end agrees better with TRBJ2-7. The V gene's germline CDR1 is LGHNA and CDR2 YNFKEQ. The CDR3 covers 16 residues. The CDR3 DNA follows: TGTGCCAGCAGCCCGGAGGCACCGAGCTCCTACAATGAGCAGTACTTC. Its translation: CASSPEAPSSYNEQYF.

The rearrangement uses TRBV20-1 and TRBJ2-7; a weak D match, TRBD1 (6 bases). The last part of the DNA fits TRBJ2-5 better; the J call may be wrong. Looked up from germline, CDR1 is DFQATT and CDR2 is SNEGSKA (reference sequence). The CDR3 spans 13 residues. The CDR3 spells CSAREDRLETQYF. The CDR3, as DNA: TGCAGTGCTAGAGAGGACAGACTAGAGACCCAGTACTTC.